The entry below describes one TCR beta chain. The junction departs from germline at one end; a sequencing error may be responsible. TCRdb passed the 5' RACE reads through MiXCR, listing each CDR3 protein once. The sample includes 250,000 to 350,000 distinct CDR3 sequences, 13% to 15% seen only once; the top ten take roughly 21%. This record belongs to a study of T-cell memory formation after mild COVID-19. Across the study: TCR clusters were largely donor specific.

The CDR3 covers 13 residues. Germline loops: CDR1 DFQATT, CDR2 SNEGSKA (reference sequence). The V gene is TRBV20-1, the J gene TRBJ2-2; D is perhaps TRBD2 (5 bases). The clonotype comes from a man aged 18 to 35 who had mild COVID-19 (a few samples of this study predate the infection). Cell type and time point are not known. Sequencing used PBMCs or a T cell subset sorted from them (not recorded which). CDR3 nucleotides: TGCAGTGCTAGAGCCGCGAACACCGGGGAGATGTTTTTT. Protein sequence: CSARAANTGEMFF.